The entry below gives a single TCR beta chain sequence along with its context. Its matching antigen is unknown. Assay used: immunoSEQ multiplex PCR; TCRdb lists only in-frame clones, some missing. The sample records about 34,000 clones, about 91% being singletons. This record belongs to a study of STAT5B mutations in CD4+ large granular lymphocyte leukemia. Study-level points and caveats: Patient CD4-sorted repertoires looked more clonal than healthy CD4+ repertoires, even without putative leukemic clones.

The CDR3 loop spans 13 amino acids. The germline CDR1 and CDR2 sequences are MNHEY and SVGAGI. Trimming removed 7 bases at V and 4 bases at J, with 11 bases between. The specimen sequenced was CD4+ T cells from blood buffy coats. The V and J genes are TRBV6-5 and TRBJ2-1, with D possibly being TRBD1 or TRBD2 (5 bases each). The source of this sequence is a human donor in good health. The DNA of the CDR3 is TGTGCCAGCACCCGGGACGGATACAATGAGCAGTTCTTC. Its protein product is CASTRDGYNEQFF.